This T cell receptor beta chain derives from a study of T cells in tuberculosis. Study-wide background: Blood was taken before or within 7 days of anti-tuberculosis therapy.

Clones were read by immunoSEQ multiplex PCR, and TCRdb kept only the in-frame ones, dropping some. The sample records approximately 40,000 clones, roughly 95% being singletons. The time point here: new active TB diagnosis, blood taken before or within 7 days of starting treatment. CDR3 length: 12 amino acids. The germline V and J ends were trimmed by 5 bases and 6 bases, with 8 bases remaining between them. The germline CDR1 and CDR2 sequences are MNHEY and SVGAGI. Sequencing was performed on PBMCs, taken at tuberculosis diagnosis. The chain carries TRBV6-5 and TRBJ2-1, with D uncertain. This receptor was taken from an adult with tuberculosis. In nucleotides, the CDR3 is TGTGCCAGCAGTCCCCCTAGCAATGAGCAGTTCTTC. This gives the protein CASSPPSNEQFF.